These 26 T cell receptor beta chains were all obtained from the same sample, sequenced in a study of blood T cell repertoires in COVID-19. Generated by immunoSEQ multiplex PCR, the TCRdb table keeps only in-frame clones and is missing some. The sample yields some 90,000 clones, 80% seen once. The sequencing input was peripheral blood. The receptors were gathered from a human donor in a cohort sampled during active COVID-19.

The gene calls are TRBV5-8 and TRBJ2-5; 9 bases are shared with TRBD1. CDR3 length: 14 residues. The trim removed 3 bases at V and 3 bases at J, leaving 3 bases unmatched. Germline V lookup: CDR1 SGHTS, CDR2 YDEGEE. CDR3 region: CASSSTGGKETQYF. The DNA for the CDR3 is TGTGCCAGCAGCTCGACAGGGGGTAAAGAGACCCAGTACTTC.

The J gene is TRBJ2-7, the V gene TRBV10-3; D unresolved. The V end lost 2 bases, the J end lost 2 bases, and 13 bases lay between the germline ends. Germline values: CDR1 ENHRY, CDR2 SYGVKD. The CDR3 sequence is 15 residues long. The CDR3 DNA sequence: TGTGCCATCAGTGAGGCCGGTAAGAGAACCTACGAGCAGTACTTC. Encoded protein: CAISEAGKRTYEQYF.

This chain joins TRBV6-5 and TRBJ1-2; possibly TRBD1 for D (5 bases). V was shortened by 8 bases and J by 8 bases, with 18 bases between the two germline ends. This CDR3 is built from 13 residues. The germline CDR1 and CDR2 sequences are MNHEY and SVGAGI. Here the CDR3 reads CASGNPQGLGYTF. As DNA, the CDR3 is TGTGCCAGCGGCAATCCGCAGGGCCTCGGCTACACCTTC.

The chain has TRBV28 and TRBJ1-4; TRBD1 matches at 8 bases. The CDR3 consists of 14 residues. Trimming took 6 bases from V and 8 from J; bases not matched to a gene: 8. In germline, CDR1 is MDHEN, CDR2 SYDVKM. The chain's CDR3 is CASSSGQGREKLFF. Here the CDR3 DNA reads TGTGCCAGCAGCTCAGGACAGGGAAGGGAAAAACTGTTTTTT.

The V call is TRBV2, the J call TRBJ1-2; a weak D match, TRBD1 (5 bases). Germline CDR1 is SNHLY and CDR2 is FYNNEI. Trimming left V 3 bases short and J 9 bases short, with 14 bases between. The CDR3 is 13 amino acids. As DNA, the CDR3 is TGTGCCAGCAGTGACGTGACAGTTTATAGCTACACCTTC. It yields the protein CASSDVTVYSYTF.

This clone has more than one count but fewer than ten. This CDR3 reads CASSPGTGSNQPQHF. Written as DNA, the CDR3 is TGCGCCAGCAGCCCGGGGACAGGGTCCAATCAGCCCCAGCATTTT. The chain combines TRBV5-1 with TRBJ1-5; TRBD1 aligns across 9 bases. The CDR3 sequence is 15 residues long. CDR1 is SGHRS and CDR2 is YFSETQ in the germline V gene. Trimming at V came to 4 bases and at J to 3 bases, leaving 5 bases not matched to a gene.

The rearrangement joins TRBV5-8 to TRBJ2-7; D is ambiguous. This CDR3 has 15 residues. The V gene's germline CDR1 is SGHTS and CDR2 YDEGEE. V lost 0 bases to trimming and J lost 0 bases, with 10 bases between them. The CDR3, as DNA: TGTGCCAGCAGCTTGGAGACTGCAAGCTCCTACGAGCAGTACTTC. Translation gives CASSLETASSYEQYF.

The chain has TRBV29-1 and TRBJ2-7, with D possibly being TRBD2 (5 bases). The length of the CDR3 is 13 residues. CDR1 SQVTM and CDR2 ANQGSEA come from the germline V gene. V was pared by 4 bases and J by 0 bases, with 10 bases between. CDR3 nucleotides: TGCAGCGTTGCCGGGATCTACTCCTACGAGCAGTACTTC. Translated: CSVAGIYSYEQYF.

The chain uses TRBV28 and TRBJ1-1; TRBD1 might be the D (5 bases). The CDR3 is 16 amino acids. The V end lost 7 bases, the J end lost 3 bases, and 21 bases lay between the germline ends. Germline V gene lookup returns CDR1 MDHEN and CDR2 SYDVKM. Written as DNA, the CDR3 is TGTGCCAGCACCAAATGGGGGAGGGCGCGGGACACTGAAGCTTTCTTT. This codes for CASTKWGRARDTEAFF. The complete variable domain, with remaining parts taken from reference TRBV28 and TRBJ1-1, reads DVKVTQSSRYLVKRTGEKVFLECVQDMDHENMFWYRQDPGLGLRLIYFSYDVKMKEKGDIPEGYSVSREKKERFSLILESASTNQTSMYLCASTKWGRARDTEAFFGQGTRLTVV.

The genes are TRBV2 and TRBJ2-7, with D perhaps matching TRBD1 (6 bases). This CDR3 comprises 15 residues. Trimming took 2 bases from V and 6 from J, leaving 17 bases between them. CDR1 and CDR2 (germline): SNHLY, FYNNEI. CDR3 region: CASSEMSWGHSEQYF. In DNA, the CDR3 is TGTGCCAGCAGTGAAATGTCTTGGGGACACAGCGAGCAGTACTTC.

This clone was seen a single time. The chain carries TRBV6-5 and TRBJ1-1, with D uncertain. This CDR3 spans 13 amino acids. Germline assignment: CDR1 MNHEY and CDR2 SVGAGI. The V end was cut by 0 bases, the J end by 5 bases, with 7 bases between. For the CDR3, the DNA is TGTGCCAGCAGTTACTCTGAGGAAACTGAAGCTTTCTTT. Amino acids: CASSYSEETEAFF.

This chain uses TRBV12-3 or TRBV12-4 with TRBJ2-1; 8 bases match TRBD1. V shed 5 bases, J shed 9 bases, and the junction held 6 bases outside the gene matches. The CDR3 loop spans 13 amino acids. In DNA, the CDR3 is TGTGCCAGCAGTCGGACAGGGAACGGTGAGCAGTTCTTC. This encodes CASSRTGNGEQFF.

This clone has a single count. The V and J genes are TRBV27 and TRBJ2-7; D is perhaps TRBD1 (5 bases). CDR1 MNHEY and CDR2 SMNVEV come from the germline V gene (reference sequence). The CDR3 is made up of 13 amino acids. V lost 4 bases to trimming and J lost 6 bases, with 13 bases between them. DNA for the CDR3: TGTGCCAGCAGTTCCCAAGGGGCGAGCGAGCAGTACTTC. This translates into CASSSQGASEQYF.

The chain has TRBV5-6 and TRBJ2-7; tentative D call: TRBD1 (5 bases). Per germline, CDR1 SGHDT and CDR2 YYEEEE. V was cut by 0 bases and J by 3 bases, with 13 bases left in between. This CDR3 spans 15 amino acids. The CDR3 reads CASSLVPGQVYEQYF. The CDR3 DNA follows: TGTGCCAGCAGCTTGGTACCAGGGCAAGTCTACGAGCAGTACTTC.

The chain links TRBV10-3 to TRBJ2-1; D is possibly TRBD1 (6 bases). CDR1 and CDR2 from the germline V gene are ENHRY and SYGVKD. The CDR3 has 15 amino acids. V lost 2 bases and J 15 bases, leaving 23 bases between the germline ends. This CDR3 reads CAISEGQGNFPDGFF. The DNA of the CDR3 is TGTGCCATCAGTGAGGGGCAGGGGAATTTTCCAGACGGGTTCTTC.

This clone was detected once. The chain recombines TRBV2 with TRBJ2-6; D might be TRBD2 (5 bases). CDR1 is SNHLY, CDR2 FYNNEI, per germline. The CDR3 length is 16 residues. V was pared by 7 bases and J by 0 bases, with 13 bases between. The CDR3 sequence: CASIAGGSSGANVLTF. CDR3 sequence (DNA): TGTGCCAGCATTGCGGGTGGGTCCTCTGGGGCCAACGTCCTGACTTTC.

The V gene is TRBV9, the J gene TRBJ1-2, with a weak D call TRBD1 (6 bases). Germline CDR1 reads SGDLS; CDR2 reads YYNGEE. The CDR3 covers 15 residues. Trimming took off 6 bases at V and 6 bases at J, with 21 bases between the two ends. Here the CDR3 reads CASKSESTGKDGYTF. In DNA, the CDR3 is TGTGCCAGCAAATCCGAATCAACAGGGAAGGATGGCTACACCTTC.

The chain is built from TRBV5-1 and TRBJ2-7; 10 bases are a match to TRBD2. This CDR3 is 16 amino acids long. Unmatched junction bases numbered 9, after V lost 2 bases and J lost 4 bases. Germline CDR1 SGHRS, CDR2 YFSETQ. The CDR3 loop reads CASSLTSGTSAYEQYF. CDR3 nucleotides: TGCGCCAGCAGCTTAACGAGCGGGACTAGCGCTTACGAGCAGTACTTC.

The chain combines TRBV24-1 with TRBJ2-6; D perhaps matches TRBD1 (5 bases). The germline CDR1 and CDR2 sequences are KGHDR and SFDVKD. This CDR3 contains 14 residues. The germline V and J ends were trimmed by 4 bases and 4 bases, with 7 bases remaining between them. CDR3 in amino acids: CATSEQGGANVLTF. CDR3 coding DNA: TGTGCCACCAGTGAGCAGGGCGGGGCCAACGTCCTGACTTTC.

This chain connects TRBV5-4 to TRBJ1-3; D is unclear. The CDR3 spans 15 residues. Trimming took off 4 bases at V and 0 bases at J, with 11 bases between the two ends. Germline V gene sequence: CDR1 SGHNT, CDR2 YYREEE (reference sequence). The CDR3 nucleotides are TGTGCCAGCAGCGCCGGGATTTACTCTGGAAACACCATATATTTT. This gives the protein CASSAGIYSGNTIYF.

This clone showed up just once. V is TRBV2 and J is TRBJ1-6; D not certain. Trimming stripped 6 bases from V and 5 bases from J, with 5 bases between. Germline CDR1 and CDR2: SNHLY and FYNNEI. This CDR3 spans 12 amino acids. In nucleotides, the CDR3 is TGTGCCAGCAGGGCAGATAATTCACCCCTCCACTTT. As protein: CASRADNSPLHF. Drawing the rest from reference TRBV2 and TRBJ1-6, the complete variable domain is EPEVTQTPSHQVTQMGQEVILRCVPISNHLYFYWYRQILGQKVEFLVSFYNNEISEKSEIFDDQFSVERPDGSNFTLKIRSTKLEDSAMYFCASRADNSPLHFGNGTRLTVT.

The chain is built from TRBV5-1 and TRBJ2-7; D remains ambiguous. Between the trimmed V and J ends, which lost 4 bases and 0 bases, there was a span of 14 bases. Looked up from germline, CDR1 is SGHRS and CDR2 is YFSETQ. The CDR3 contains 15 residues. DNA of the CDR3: TGCGCCAGCAGCCCGGCAGGTGCGAGCTCCTACGAGCAGTACTTC. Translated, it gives CASSPAGASSYEQYF.

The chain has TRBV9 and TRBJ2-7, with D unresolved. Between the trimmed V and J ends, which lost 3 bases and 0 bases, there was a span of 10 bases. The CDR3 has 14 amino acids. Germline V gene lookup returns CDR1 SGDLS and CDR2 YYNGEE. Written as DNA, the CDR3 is TGTGCCAGCAGCGCTACGGGTTACTCCTACGAGCAGTACTTC. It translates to CASSATGYSYEQYF.

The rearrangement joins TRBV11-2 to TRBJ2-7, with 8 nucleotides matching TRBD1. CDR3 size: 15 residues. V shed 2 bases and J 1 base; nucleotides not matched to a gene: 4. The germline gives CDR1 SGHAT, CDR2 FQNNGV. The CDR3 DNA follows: TGTGCCAGCAGCTTAAGGACAGGGAGTTCCTACGAGCAGTACTTC. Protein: CASSLRTGSSYEQYF. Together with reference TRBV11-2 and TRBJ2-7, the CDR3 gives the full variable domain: EAGVAQSPRYKIIEKRQSVAFWCNPISGHATLYWYQQILGQGPKLLIQFQNNGVVDDSQLPKDRFSAERLKGVDSTLKIQPAKLEDSAVYLCASSLRTGSSYEQYFGPGTRLTVT.

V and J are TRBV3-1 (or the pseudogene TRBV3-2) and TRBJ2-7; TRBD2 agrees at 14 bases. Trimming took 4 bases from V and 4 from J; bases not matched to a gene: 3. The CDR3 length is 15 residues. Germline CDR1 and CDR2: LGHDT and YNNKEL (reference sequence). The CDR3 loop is CASSPGLAGGYEQYF. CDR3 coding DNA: TGTGCCAGCAGCCCCGGACTAGCGGGAGGTTACGAGCAGTACTTC.

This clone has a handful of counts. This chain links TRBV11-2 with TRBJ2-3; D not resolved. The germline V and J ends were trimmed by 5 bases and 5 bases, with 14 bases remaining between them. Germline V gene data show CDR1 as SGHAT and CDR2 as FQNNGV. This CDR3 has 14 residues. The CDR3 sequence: CASSRRYDGDTQYF. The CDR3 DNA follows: TGTGCCAGCAGCCGTCGGTACGATGGAGATACGCAGTATTTT. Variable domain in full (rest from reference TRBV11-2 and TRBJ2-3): EAGVAQSPRYKIIEKRQSVAFWCNPISGHATLYWYQQILGQGPKLLIQFQNNGVVDDSQLPKDRFSAERLKGVDSTLKIQPAKLEDSAVYLCASSRRYDGDTQYFGPGTRLTVL.